The 18 T cell receptor beta chains below come from one sample, sequenced in a study of CD8 T cells in Susac syndrome. Random hexamers were used to reverse transcribe an amount of about 0.45 to 1 ug RNA. TCRdb re-derived calls from the immunoSEQ multiplex PCR reads in MiXCR, one entry per CDR3 protein. This table holds about 120,000 distinct CDR3 sequences, 80% to 95% found once. The sequencing sample was made of CD8+ T cells from PBMCs. These receptors were collected from a human donor in good health.

A single count supports this clonotype. This chain links TRBV7-2 with TRBJ2-5; D gene unclear. There are 12 residues in the CDR3. The ends were cut back, 5 bases at V and 5 bases at J, with 9 bases in the middle. CDR1 and CDR2 (germline): SGHTA, FQGNSA. CDR3 in DNA: TGTGCCAGCAGCAGGGTTGTTGAGACCCAGTACTTC. Its protein product is CASSRVVETQYF.

The chain carries TRBV7-3 and TRBJ1-1, with D possibly matching TRBD1 (6 bases). From germline, CDR1 is SGHTA and CDR2 FQGTGA. This CDR3 is built from 17 residues. Trimming left V 4 bases short and J 2 bases short, with 20 bases between. The chain's CDR3 is CASSSRPGGATNTEAFF. The CDR3 DNA follows: TGTGCCAGCAGCTCAAGACCTGGGGGGGCTACAAACACTGAAGCTTTCTTT.

This chain joins TRBV6-2 or TRBV6-3 and TRBJ2-1, with TRBD2 as a possible D gene (7 bases). From germline, CDR1 is MNHEY and CDR2 SVGEGT. Trimming took 0 bases from V and 9 from J, leaving 15 bases between them. The CDR3 length is 15 residues. CDR3 sequence (DNA): TGTGCCAGCAGTTACTCAGGGGGGGGCCTGGGTGAGCAGTTCTTC. Amino acid sequence: CASSYSGGGLGEQFF.

This clonotype was detected a few times. The chain employs TRBV2 and TRBJ1-1; tentatively, D is TRBD1 (5 bases). Germline values: CDR1 SNHLY, CDR2 FYNNEI. The V end lost 6 bases, the J end lost 1 base, and 12 bases lay between the germline ends. CDR3 length: 14 amino acids. In nucleotides, the CDR3 is TGTGCCAGCAGCGCCGGGACGGGGAACACTGAAGCTTTCTTT. Translation: CASSAGTGNTEAFF.

The chain is built from TRBV27 and TRBJ2-3; TRBD2 aligns across 8 bases. The CDR3 covers 16 residues. Per germline, CDR1 MNHEY and CDR2 SMNVEV (reference sequence). The V and J ends lost 6 bases and 2 bases, in that order; junction bases with no gene match: 10. Here the CDR3 DNA reads TGTGCCAGCAGCCTTTCATCTAGCGGGCACACAGATACGCAGTATTTT. This codes for CASSLSSSGHTDTQYF.

V and J are TRBV19 and TRBJ2-5; TRBD2 agrees at 11 bases. Germline lookup yields CDR1 LNHDA and CDR2 SQIVND (reference sequence). The CDR3 runs 18 residues. The junction had 14 bases not matched to a gene; V was cut back by 3 bases and J by 5 bases. The CDR3 spells CASSIGLAGGKRGETQYF. As DNA, the CDR3 is TGTGCCAGTAGTATTGGGCTAGCGGGGGGAAAACGGGGGGAGACCCAGTACTTC.

The chain carries TRBV7-8 and TRBJ2-3; 7 nucleotides align to TRBD1. The CDR3 is 15 amino acids. From germline, CDR1 is SGHVS and CDR2 FQNEAQ. V was clipped by 6 bases and J by 3 bases; unmatched bases: 9. CDR3 in amino acids: CASSQTGTDTDTQYF. The CDR3 DNA sequence: TGTGCCAGCAGTCAGACAGGGACCGATACAGATACGCAGTATTTT.

The genes are TRBV6-6 and TRBJ1-5; 7 bases are a match to TRBD1. V lost 4 bases to trimming and J lost 0 bases; unmatched junction nucleotides: 3. CDR3 size: 15 residues. The germline V gene encodes CDR1 MNHNY and CDR2 SVGAGI (reference sequence). This CDR3 reads CASSSDRNSNQPQHF. The CDR3 nucleotides read TGTGCCAGCAGTTCGGACAGGAATAGCAATCAGCCCCAGCATTTT.

This chain uses TRBV14 with TRBJ1-1; TRBD1 aligns across 7 bases. The CDR3 loop spans 15 amino acids. After removal of 4 bases from V and 0 bases from J, the junction contained 5 bases not matched to a gene. Germline V gene lookup returns CDR1 SGHDN and CDR2 FVKESK. The CDR3 nucleotides are TGTGCCAGCAGCCCACCAGGGGGAGTGAACACTGAAGCTTTCTTT. This sequence encodes CASSPPGGVNTEAFF.

CDR3 nucleotide sequence: TGTGCCAGCAGCTTAGCTTCCCGGGCAGAGGGCTACACCTTC. Protein sequence: CASSLASRAEGYTF. This chain uses TRBV7-2 with TRBJ1-2; D gene uncertain. Germline CDR1 is SGHTA and CDR2 is FQGNSA. The V end lost 0 bases, the J end lost 8 bases, and 13 bases lay between the germline ends. The CDR3 runs 14 residues.

The V call is TRBV20-1, the J call TRBJ2-7; D not certain. V was shortened by 2 bases and J by 1 base, with 12 bases between the two germline ends. CDR3 size: 14 residues. Germline CDR1 reads DFQATT; CDR2 reads SNEGSKA (reference sequence). The CDR3 DNA follows: TGCAGTGCTAGATCCCAAGAAGAGTCCTACGAGCAGTACTTC. This sequence encodes CSARSQEESYEQYF.

This chain joins TRBV10-2 and TRBJ2-7, with TRBD2 as a possible D gene (5 bases). CDR3 length: 13 amino acids. CDR1 is WSHSY, CDR2 SAAADI, per germline. Trimming pared 0 bases from V and 6 bases from J, leaving 9 bases between. In nucleotides, the CDR3 is TGCGCCAGCAGTGAGTCCGGGAACGTCGAGCAGTACTTC. Residues: CASSESGNVEQYF.

The gene calls are TRBV11-2 and TRBJ1-3, with TRBD1 identical over 12 bases. The CDR3 covers 21 residues. The V segment lost 3 bases and the J segment 0 bases; nucleotides outside the gene matches: 15. Germline V gene data show CDR1 as SGHAT and CDR2 as FQNNGV. In nucleotides, the CDR3 is TGTGCCAGCAGCTTTAGACCCCGAGACGGGACAGGGGGCATCTCTGGAAACACCATATATTTT. Residues: CASSFRPRDGTGGISGNTIYF.

The V call is TRBV6-2 or TRBV6-3, the J call TRBJ2-2, with D perhaps assigned TRBD1 or TRBD2 (5 bases each). The length of the CDR3 is 14 residues. The germline V gene encodes CDR1 MNHEY and CDR2 SVGEGT. The V end was cut by 6 bases, the J end by 8 bases, with 16 bases between. CDR3 protein: CASRGDLFLGELFF. The CDR3 DNA is TGTGCCAGCAGAGGGGACCTTTTTTTGGGGGAGCTGTTTTTT.

The genes are TRBV18 and TRBJ1-2; no reliable D call. The CDR3 spans 16 residues. Trimming took 0 bases from V and 0 from J, leaving 11 bases between them. The germline V gene encodes CDR1 KGHSH and CDR2 LQKENI. The DNA of the CDR3 is TGTGCCAGCTCACCACCGAATCGGCTAGCTAACTATGGCTACACCTTC. Translating gives CASSPPNRLANYGYTF.

A single count supports this clonotype. This rearrangement joins TRBV7-3 to TRBJ1-1; 7 bases match TRBD1. J gave up 6 bases and V 5 bases, and 6 bases lay outside the gene matches. This CDR3 has 13 amino acids. CDR1 SGHTA and CDR2 FQGTGA come from the germline V gene. This CDR3 is CASSLGRGAEAFF. CDR3 sequence (DNA): TGTGCCAGCAGCCTAGGCAGGGGGGCTGAAGCTTTCTTT.

The chain carries TRBV12-3 or TRBV12-4 and TRBJ2-2, with D uncertain. V lost 6 bases and J 5 bases, leaving 13 bases between the germline ends. This CDR3 is 14 amino acids long. The CDR3 sequence: CASRSGSPTGELFF. The CDR3 DNA sequence: TGTGCCAGCAGATCCGGGTCTCCTACCGGGGAGCTGTTTTTT.

The V gene is TRBV7-6, the J gene TRBJ2-2, with D perhaps matching TRBD2 (5 bases). CDR1 and CDR2 (germline): SGHVS, FNYEAQ. This CDR3 contains 12 residues. V lost 5 bases to trimming and J lost 6 bases, with 7 bases between them. In nucleotides, the CDR3 is TGTGCCAGCAGCCGGGAAGCCGGGGAGCTGTTTTTT. Protein product: CASSREAGELFF.